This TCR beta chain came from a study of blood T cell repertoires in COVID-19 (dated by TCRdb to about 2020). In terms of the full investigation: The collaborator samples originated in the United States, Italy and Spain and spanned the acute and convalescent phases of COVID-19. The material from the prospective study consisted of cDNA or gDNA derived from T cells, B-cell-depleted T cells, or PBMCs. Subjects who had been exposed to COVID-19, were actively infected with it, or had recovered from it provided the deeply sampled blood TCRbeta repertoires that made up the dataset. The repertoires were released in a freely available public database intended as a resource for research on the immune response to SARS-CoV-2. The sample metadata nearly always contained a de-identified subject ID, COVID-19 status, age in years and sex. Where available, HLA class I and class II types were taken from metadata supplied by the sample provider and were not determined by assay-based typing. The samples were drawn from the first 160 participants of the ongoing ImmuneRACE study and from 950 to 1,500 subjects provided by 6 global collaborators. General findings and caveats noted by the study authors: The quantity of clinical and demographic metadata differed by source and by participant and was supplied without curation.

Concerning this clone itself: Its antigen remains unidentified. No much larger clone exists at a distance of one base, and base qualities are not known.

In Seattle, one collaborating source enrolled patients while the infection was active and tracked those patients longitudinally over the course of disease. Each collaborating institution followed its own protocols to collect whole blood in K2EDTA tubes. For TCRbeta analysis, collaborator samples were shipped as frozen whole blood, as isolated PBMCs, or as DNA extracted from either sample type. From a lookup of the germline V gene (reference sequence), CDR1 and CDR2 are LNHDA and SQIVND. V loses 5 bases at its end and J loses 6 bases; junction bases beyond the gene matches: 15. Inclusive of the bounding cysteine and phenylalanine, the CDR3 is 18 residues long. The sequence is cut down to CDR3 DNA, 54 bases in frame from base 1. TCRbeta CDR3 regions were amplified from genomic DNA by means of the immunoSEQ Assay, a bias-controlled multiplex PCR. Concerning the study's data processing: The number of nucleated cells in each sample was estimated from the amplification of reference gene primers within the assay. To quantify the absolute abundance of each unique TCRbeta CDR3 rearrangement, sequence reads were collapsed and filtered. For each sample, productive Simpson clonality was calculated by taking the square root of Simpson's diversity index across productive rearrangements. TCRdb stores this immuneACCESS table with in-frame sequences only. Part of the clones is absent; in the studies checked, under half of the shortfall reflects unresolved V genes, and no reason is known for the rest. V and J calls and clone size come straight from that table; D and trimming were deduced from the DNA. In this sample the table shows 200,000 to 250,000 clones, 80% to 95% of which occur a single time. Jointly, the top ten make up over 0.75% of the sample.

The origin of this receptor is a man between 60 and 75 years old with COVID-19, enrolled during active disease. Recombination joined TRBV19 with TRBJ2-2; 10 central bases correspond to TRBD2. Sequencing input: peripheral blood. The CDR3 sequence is CASSLASGRSIQAGELFF. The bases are TGTGCCAGTAGTTTGGCTAGCGGGAGATCTATCCAGGCCGGGGAGCTGTTTTTT.